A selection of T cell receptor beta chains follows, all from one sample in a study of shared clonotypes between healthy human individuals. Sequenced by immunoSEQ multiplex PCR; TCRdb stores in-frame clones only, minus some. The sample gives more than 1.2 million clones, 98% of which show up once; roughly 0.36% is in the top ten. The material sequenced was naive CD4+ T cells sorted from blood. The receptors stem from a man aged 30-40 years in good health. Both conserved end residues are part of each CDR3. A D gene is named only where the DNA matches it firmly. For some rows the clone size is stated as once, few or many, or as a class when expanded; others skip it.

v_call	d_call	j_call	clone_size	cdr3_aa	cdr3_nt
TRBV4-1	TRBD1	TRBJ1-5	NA	CASSPPGQGVRDQHF	TGCGCCAGCAGCCCCCCGGGACAGGGGGTCAGGGACCAGCATTTT
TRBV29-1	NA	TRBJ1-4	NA	CSVGQDNEKLFF	TGCAGCGTTGGACAGGATAATGAAAAACTGTTTTTT
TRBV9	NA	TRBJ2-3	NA	CASSVGTGRDTQYF	TGTGCCAGCAGCGTCGGGACTGGCCGCGATACGCAGTATTTT
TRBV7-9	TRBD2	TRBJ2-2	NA	CASSLAGTSGLGELFF	TGTGCCAGCAGCTTGGCCGGGACTAGCGGACTCGGGGAGCTGTTTTTT
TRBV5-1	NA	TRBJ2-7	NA	CASSLLDPSVEQYF	TGCGCCAGCAGCTTACTAGACCCGTCGGTCGAGCAGTACTTC
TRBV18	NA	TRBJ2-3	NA	CASSPQSPGITDTQYF	TGTGCCAGCTCACCACAGTCGCCGGGAATCACAGATACGCAGTATTTT
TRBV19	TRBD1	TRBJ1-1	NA	CASSNRGPITEAFF	TGTGCCAGTAGTAACAGGGGGCCGATCACTGAAGCTTTCTTT
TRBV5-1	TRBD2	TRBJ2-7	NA	CASSPLAGGHSYEQYF	TGCGCCAGCAGCCCATTAGCGGGAGGGCACTCCTACGAGCAGTACTTC
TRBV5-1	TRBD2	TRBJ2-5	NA	CASSRYSGTSGRPEETQYF	TGCGCCAGCAGCCGCTACTCCGGGACTAGCGGGAGGCCGGAGGAGACCCAGTACTTC
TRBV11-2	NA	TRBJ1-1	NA	CASSYQGLGAFF	TGTGCCAGCAGCTATCAAGGGTTGGGGGCTTTCTTT
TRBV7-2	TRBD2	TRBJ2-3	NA	CASSLDASGSSDTQYF	TGTGCCAGCAGCTTAGATGCTAGCGGGAGTTCAGATACGCAGTATTTT
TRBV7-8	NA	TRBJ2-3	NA	CASSLIPGLFTDTQYF	TGTGCCAGCAGCTTAATTCCGGGACTTTTCACAGATACGCAGTATTTT
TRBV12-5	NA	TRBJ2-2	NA	CASAGDTGELFF	TGTGCTAGTGCCGGGGACACCGGGGAGCTGTTTTTT
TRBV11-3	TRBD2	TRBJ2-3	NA	CASSLEGGGTTQYF	TGTGCCAGCAGCTTAGAAGGCGGGGGGACTACGCAGTATTTT
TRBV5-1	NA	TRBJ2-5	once	CASRPGAQETQYF	TGCGCCAGCCGTCCGGGAGCCCAAGAGACCCAGTACTTC
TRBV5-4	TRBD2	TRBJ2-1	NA	CASSLGAGTSGRDEQFF	TGTGCCAGCAGCTTGGGGGCCGGGACTAGCGGGAGGGATGAGCAGTTCTTC
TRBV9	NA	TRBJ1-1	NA	CASSVGGDIGVVNTEAFF	TGTGCCAGCAGCGTAGGTGGGGACATAGGCGTGGTGAACACTGAAGCTTTCTTT